This T cell receptor (beta chain) originates from a study of blood T cell repertoires in COVID-19. Overall study context: Acute and convalescent COVID-19 samples came from the United States, Italy and Spain. The cDNA or gDNA used as material had been derived from T cells, B-cell-depleted T cells, or PBMCs.

The CDR3 runs to 13 residues. Per germline, CDR1 SGHDT and CDR2 YYEEEE. Losses at the gene ends were 4 bases for V and 7 bases for J; bases not matched to a gene: 7. In the authors' workflow: Counts of nucleated cells, estimated from reference gene primer amplification, were obtained. Here immunoSEQ multiplex PCR was the method, and the copy in TCRdb shows in-frame clones only, minus some. The DNA was the basis for D and trimming; V, J and clone size are from that table. The repertoire holds under 300,000 clones, with about four fifths as singletons. This clone showed up just once. The specimen was peripheral blood. The chain carries TRBV5-6 and TRBJ2-5, with 7 bases matching TRBD1. The origin of this receptor is a woman between 18 and 30 years old with acute or convalescent COVID-19. The DNA of the CDR3 is TGTGCCAGCAGCCAAACAGGGGCGGGGACCCAGTACTTC. As protein: CASSQTGAGTQYF.